This T cell receptor (beta chain) originates from a study of blood T cell repertoires in COVID-19. Study-wide context: From T cells, B-cell-depleted T cells, or PBMCs came the material, which was cDNA or gDNA.

Authors' methods: How many nucleated cells were present was estimated from reference gene primer amplification. The data were produced by immunoSEQ multiplex PCR, yet TCRdb's version contains in-frame clones alone and is incomplete. Clonal size and the V and J genes are those of that table, whereas D and trimming came from the DNA. This sample has approximately 38,000 clones, with 70% to 90% found just once. Germline V gene data show CDR1 as SNHLY and CDR2 as FYNNEI. The ends lost 1 base at V and 5 bases at J; junction bases unmatched: 10. The length of the CDR3 is 16 residues. The receptor was isolated from a man in his fifties or sixties with COVID-19, enrolled during active disease. The sequencing input was peripheral blood. The chain couples TRBV2 to TRBJ2-5; the match to TRBD2 covers 7 bases. CDR3 in amino acids: CASSEGGGPRRETQYF. The CDR3 DNA sequence: TGTGCCAGCAGTGAAGGGGGGGGTCCTAGGAGGGAGACCCAGTACTTC.